Each of the 15 T cell receptor beta chains below was sequenced from the same sample in a study of shared clonotypes between healthy human individuals. Some clones are missing from TCRdb's copy, which holds only in-frame ones; the method was immunoSEQ multiplex PCR. Of about 980,000 clones in the sample, less than 85% are singletons; the top ten hold roughly 1.5%. The sample taken for sequencing was memory CD4+ T cells sorted from blood. Subset here: CD45RA-negative fraction. The receptors here all came from a man younger than 30 in good health.

J is TRBJ2-5 and V is TRBV5-6, with TRBD2 matching over 11 bases. The CDR3 spans 16 residues. V was clipped by 1 base and J by 2 bases; unmatched bases: 4. Germline V lookup: CDR1 SGHDT, CDR2 YYEEEE. DNA of the CDR3: TGTGCCAGCAGCTTGCTGCCTAGCGGGGGGCAAGAGACCCAGTACTTC. Amino acid sequence: CASSLLPSGGQETQYF. Full variable domain (outside the CDR3, taken from reference TRBV5-6 and TRBJ2-5): DAGVTQSPTHLIKTRGQQVTLRCSPKSGHDTVSWYQQALGQGPQFIFQYYEEEERQRGNFPDRFSGHQFPNYSSELNVNALLLGDSALYLCASSLLPSGGQETQYFGPGTRLLVL.

The V gene is TRBV18, the J gene TRBJ2-7, with 7 bases lining up with TRBD1. Germline lookup yields CDR1 KGHSH and CDR2 LQKENI. V gave up 3 bases and J gave up 0 bases; unmatched junction bases: 5. CDR3 length: 15 residues. The CDR3 nucleotides are TGTGCCAGCTCACCCGGACAGGCCAGCTCCTACGAGCAGTACTTC. Protein sequence: CASSPGQASSYEQYF.

The gene calls are TRBV28 and TRBJ1-2, with TRBD1 as a possible D gene (6 bases). The germline V gene has CDR1 MDHEN and CDR2 SYDVKM. The CDR3 totals 14 residues. The ends were cut back, 2 bases at V and 7 bases at J, with 14 bases in the middle. The CDR3: CASSLESGAGGYTF. In DNA form, the CDR3 reads TGTGCCAGCAGTTTAGAGTCGGGGGCGGGTGGCTACACCTTC.

This chain connects TRBV5-8 to TRBJ2-5, with D unresolved. V was clipped by 3 bases and J by 0 bases, with 9 bases between them. Looked up from germline, CDR1 is SGHTS and CDR2 is YDEGEE. This CDR3 spans 14 amino acids. The CDR3: CASSSGWNQETQYF. CDR3 bases: TGTGCCAGCAGCTCGGGTTGGAACCAAGAGACCCAGTACTTC.

The genes are TRBV5-1 and TRBJ2-7; D is undetermined. V lost 0 bases, J lost 0 bases, and 10 bases lay in between. From germline, CDR1 is SGHRS and CDR2 YFSETQ. This CDR3 comprises 15 residues. CDR3 residues: CASSLDGSVSYEQYF. CDR3 DNA sequence: TGCGCCAGCAGCTTGGACGGCAGCGTCTCCTACGAGCAGTACTTC. Together with reference TRBV5-1 and TRBJ2-7, the CDR3 gives the full variable domain: KAGVTQTPRYLIKTRGQQVTLSCSPISGHRSVSWYQQTPGQGLQFLFEYFSETQRNKGNFPGRFSGRQFSNSRSEMNVSTLELGDSALYLCASSLDGSVSYEQYFGPGTRLTVT.

The chain carries TRBV29-1 and TRBJ2-5; 10 bases line up with TRBD2. Germline CDR1 is SQVTM and CDR2 is ANQGSEA. The CDR3 totals 14 residues. After removal of 6 bases from V and 0 bases from J, the junction contained 4 bases not matched to a gene. In DNA, the CDR3 is TGCAGCGTCGGACTAGCGGCGCACCAAGAGACCCAGTACTTC. Translating gives CSVGLAAHQETQYF.

The chain links TRBV7-9 to TRBJ2-1, with 9 positions matching TRBD2. The CDR3 covers 16 residues. Germline V gene data show CDR1 as SEHNR and CDR2 as FQNEAQ (reference sequence). Germline trimming cut 4 bases from V and 10 bases from J; bases unmatched to any gene: 14. The CDR3 is CASSWGNSGSLPEQFF. Written as DNA, the CDR3 is TGTGCCAGCAGCTGGGGCAATAGCGGGAGTCTCCCGGAGCAGTTCTTC.

The count of this clone is one. V is TRBV7-2 and J is TRBJ2-7; D unresolved. Trimming left V 5 bases short and J 7 bases short, with 15 bases between. This CDR3 has 13 residues. The germline V gene has CDR1 SGHTA and CDR2 FQGNSA. In nucleotides, the CDR3 is TGTGCCAGCAGCCAAGGGCTTTTCGGGGAGCAGTACTTC. Amino acid sequence: CASSQGLFGEQYF.

J is TRBJ2-3 and V is TRBV7-9; D gene uncertain. Trimming took off 4 bases at V and 6 bases at J, with 8 bases between the two ends. The V gene's germline CDR1 is SEHNR and CDR2 FQNEAQ (reference sequence). The CDR3 is 12 residues long. CDR3 loop: CASSSRWDTQYF. The CDR3 coding sequence is TGTGCCAGCAGCTCACGATGGGATACGCAGTATTTT.

The chain joins TRBV5-5 to TRBJ2-7; D gene ambiguous. The CDR3 covers 14 residues. CDR1 and CDR2 (germline): SGHKS, YYEKEE (reference sequence). The V end lost 1 base, the J end lost 5 bases, and 13 bases lay between the germline ends. CDR3 nucleotide sequence: TGTGCCAGCAGCTTGATGTTTCTCGACCACGAGCAGTACTTC. Protein product: CASSLMFLDHEQYF.

CDR3 sequence reads: CASSPRTDQETQYF. The DNA of the CDR3 is TGTGCCAGCAGTCCTAGGACGGACCAAGAGACCCAGTACTTC. This chain joins TRBV2 and TRBJ2-5, with no clear D. Trimming took off 5 bases at V and 0 bases at J, with 10 bases between the two ends. Germline V gives CDR1 SNHLY, CDR2 FYNNEI. The length of the CDR3 is 14 residues.

The V call is TRBV6-5, the J call TRBJ1-2; D might be TRBD1 (6 bases). V was pared by 8 bases and J by 2 bases, with 18 bases between. The CDR3 runs 15 residues. Germline V gene sequence: CDR1 MNHEY, CDR2 SVGAGI. The CDR3 reads CASCPRGLSNYGYTF. The CDR3 DNA is TGTGCCAGCTGCCCCAGGGGATTGTCCAACTATGGCTACACCTTC.

The CDR3, as DNA: TGCGCCAGCAGCTCGGGCTGGACAGGGAGCGGGGAGCTGTTTTTT. Its translation: CASSSGWTGSGELFF. The J gene is TRBJ2-2, the V gene TRBV5-1; TRBD1 matches 8 bases. The length of the CDR3 is 15 residues. J gave up 7 bases and V 3 bases, and 8 bases lay outside the gene matches. CDR1 is SGHRS and CDR2 is YFSETQ in the germline V gene. The full variable domain, in which reference TRBV5-1 and TRBJ2-2 provide the parts outside the CDR3, is KAGVTQTPRYLIKTRGQQVTLSCSPISGHRSVSWYQQTPGQGLQFLFEYFSETQRNKGNFPGRFSGRQFSNSRSEMNVSTLELGDSALYLCASSSGWTGSGELFFGEGSRLTVL.

This chain connects TRBV19 to TRBJ1-1; 7 bases fit TRBD1. Germline values: CDR1 LNHDA, CDR2 SQIVND (reference sequence). The CDR3 consists of 16 residues. V trimming: 6 bases; J trimming: 4 bases; junction bases outside the gene matches: 14. The CDR3 loop is CASRRQGGQVGTEAFF. The DNA for the CDR3 is TGTGCCAGTAGAAGACAGGGTGGTCAAGTGGGCACTGAAGCTTTCTTT.

This chain joins TRBV29-1 and TRBJ2-3; tentatively, D is TRBD1 or TRBD2 (5 bases each). The CDR3 consists of 13 residues. V was clipped by 4 bases and J by 2 bases, with 10 bases between them. Germline V gene sequence: CDR1 SQVTM, CDR2 ANQGSEA. The CDR3 loop reads CSVVGRNTDTQYF. CDR3 DNA sequence: TGCAGCGTTGTGGGACGGAACACAGATACGCAGTATTTT.